The next 13 T cell receptor beta chains were all read from a single sample in a study of CD4+ T cells in melanoma. Libraries were prepared by immunoSEQ multiplex PCR; TCRdb keeps only in-frame clonotypes and omits some of them. The table lists about 140,000 clones, about nine tenths of them singletons, with less than 2% in the top ten. The receptors here all came from a human donor with melanoma.

The chain recombines TRBV21-1 with TRBJ2-3; the table's D call, TRBD1, was not checked against the DNA. TRBV21-1 is a known pseudogene. CDR3 size: 13 residues. Written as DNA, the CDR3 is TGTGCCAGCTCAGACAGGAGCACAGATACGCAGTATTTT. This translates into CASSDRSTDTQYF.

The V gene is TRBV25-1, the J gene TRBJ1-2, with 7 nucleotides matching TRBD1. After removal of 4 bases from V and 0 bases from J, the junction contained 11 bases not matched to a gene. Germline V gives CDR1 MGHDK, CDR2 SYGVNS. The CDR3 loop spans 17 amino acids. CDR3: CASSGRDSETPNYGYTF. In nucleotides, the CDR3 is TGTGCCAGCAGTGGCCGGGACAGCGAGACTCCTAACTATGGCTACACCTTC.

This clone was detected only once. V is TRBV7-9 and J is TRBJ1-4; 7 nucleotides line up with TRBD1. J lost 7 bases, V lost 0 bases, and 5 bases had no gene match. From germline, CDR1 is SEHNR and CDR2 FQNEAQ (reference sequence). The CDR3 sequence is 15 residues long. The CDR3 protein is CASSLAGGGGEKLFF. For the CDR3, the DNA is TGTGCCAGCAGCTTAGCTGGAGGGGGCGGTGAAAAACTGTTTTTT.

This chain uses TRBV21-1 with TRBJ2-3; the table's D call, TRBD2, was not checked against the DNA. TRBV21-1 is termed a pseudogene. The CDR3 is made up of 21 amino acids. In DNA form, the CDR3 reads TGTGCCAGCAGCAAAGCGCAAGGTAGCGGGGTGCTTGGAGTGGGCACAGATACGCAGTATTTT. Amino acid sequence: CASSKAQGSGVLGVGTDTQYF.

V gene TRBV6-1 combines with J gene TRBJ2-4; TRBD1 might be the D (5 bases). This CDR3 is built from 14 residues. CDR1 is MNHNS, CDR2 SASEGT, per germline. V was clipped by 5 bases and J by 4 bases, with 12 bases between them. The chain's CDR3 is CASSPQGTKNIQYF. The CDR3 nucleotides read TGTGCCAGCAGTCCCCAGGGTACGAAAAACATTCAGTACTTC.

This CDR3 reads CAIRGVATNEKLFF. The CDR3 DNA is TGTGCCATCAGGGGGGTTGCAACTAATGAAAAACTGTTTTTT. V and J are TRBV10-3 and TRBJ1-4; TRBD1 might be the D (5 bases). Germline assignment: CDR1 ENHRY and CDR2 SYGVKD. This CDR3 region has 14 residues. Between the trimmed V and J ends, which lost 6 bases and 0 bases, there was a span of 8 bases.

On this clone: This specimen includes other DNA sequences encoding the same CDR3. DNA of the CDR3: TGTGCCAGCAGTTACCAGGGTTCAGATACGCAGTATTTT. Translating gives CASSYQGSDTQYF. The genes are TRBV6-5 and TRBJ2-3; TRBD1 might be the D (5 bases). V dropped 2 bases and J dropped 4 bases, with 7 bases sitting between them. Germline loops: CDR1 MNHEY, CDR2 SVGAGI. The CDR3 covers 13 residues.

The chain couples TRBV7-2 to TRBJ1-4; no firm D call. Germline V CDR1 and CDR2: SGHTA, FQGNSA. Trimming pared 6 bases from V and 8 bases from J, leaving 19 bases between. The CDR3 extends over 15 amino acids. CDR3 sequence (DNA): TGTGCCAGCAGTTCCTACACCAGCAAACGGGAAAAACTGTTTTTT. It encodes CASSSYTSKREKLFF.

The rearrangement links TRBV5-1 to TRBJ2-5; 7 bases line up with TRBD1. V gave up 4 bases and J gave up 1 base; unmatched junction bases: 10. Germline V gene sequence: CDR1 SGHRS, CDR2 YFSETQ. This CDR3 has 16 amino acids. CDR3 nucleotide sequence: TGCGCCAGCAGCCCTTACTCCGGGACAGCCCAAGAGACCCAGTACTTC. Residues: CASSPYSGTAQETQYF.

This sequence joins TRBV6-6 and TRBJ2-7; 11 bases match TRBD2. Germline V gives CDR1 MNHNY, CDR2 SVGAGI (reference sequence). This CDR3 has 14 residues. V trimming: 6 bases; J trimming: 3 bases; junction bases outside the gene matches: 4. The CDR3 is CASRPTSGVYEQYF. The CDR3 bases are TGTGCCAGCAGGCCGACTAGCGGGGTCTACGAGCAGTACTTC.

The J gene is TRBJ2-2, the V gene TRBV4-1, with 7 bases fitting TRBD2. Germline V CDR1 and CDR2: MGHRA, YSYEKL. Losses at the gene ends were 1 base for V and 1 base for J; bases not matched to a gene: 3. This CDR3 contains 16 residues. The CDR3 sequence is CASSQVLAKNTGELFF. In DNA, the CDR3 is TGCGCCAGCAGCCAAGTACTAGCGAAGAACACCGGGGAGCTGTTTTTT.

The V call is TRBV7-2, the J call TRBJ2-3, with 11 positions matching TRBD2. CDR1 and CDR2 from the germline V gene are SGHTA and FQGNSA. The V gene end was trimmed by 6 bases and the J gene end by 3 bases; junction bases not matched to a gene: 5. This CDR3 has 15 residues. This CDR3 is CASRRTSGGTDTQYF. CDR3 bases: TGTGCCAGCAGACGAACTAGCGGGGGAACAGATACGCAGTATTTT.

The V and J genes are TRBV19 and TRBJ1-5; 7 bases are a match to TRBD1. This CDR3 has 12 residues. Germline CDR1 LNHDA, CDR2 SQIVND (reference sequence). The V and J ends lost 6 bases and 9 bases, in that order; junction bases with no gene match: 5. The CDR3 protein is CASRQGIRPQHF. For the CDR3, the DNA is TGTGCCAGTAGACAGGGGATCCGGCCCCAGCATTTT.